Listed here is a single T cell receptor beta chain. Its cognate antigen is unknown. This entry is derived from a study of T-cell memory formation after mild COVID-19. Background on the study: TCR clusters were mostly donor specific. Study-wide results and limits: Some clones that responded were present in memory (sampled pre-infection), which suggests cross-reactive memory joined. Still unconfirmed is whether the second-wave clones peaking on day 37 recognized SARS-CoV-2.

TCRdb independently ran MiXCR on the 5' RACE reads; one entry per CDR3 protein. The sample records 300,000 to 400,000 distinct CDR3 sequences, 10% to 15% being singletons. The sample consisted of PBMCs or a T cell subset sorted from them (not recorded which). This TCR was recovered from a man younger than 35 who had mild COVID-19 (a few samples of this study predate the infection). Cell type and time point are not known.

The CDR3 DNA reads TGCGCCAGCAGCAGTGCCTCTAGCGCTGAGACCCAGTACTTC. It encodes CASSSASSAETQYF. V usage is TRBV5-1 and J usage is TRBJ2-5, with D maybe TRBD2 (6 bases). Germline-derived CDR1 and CDR2 are SGHRS and YFSETQ. The CDR3 has 14 amino acids. The V gene lost 4 bases and the J gene lost 5 bases, with 15 bases spanning the gap.